The sequence of this TCR beta chain was determined in a study of blood T cell repertoires in COVID-19. About the research overall: The samples span acute and convalescent COVID-19 from the United States, Italy and Spain. T cells, B-cell-depleted T cells, or PBMCs provided the cDNA or gDNA that served as material.

Authors' analysis steps: Nucleated cell counts were estimated from reference gene primer amplification. Profiling relied on immunoSEQ multiplex PCR, and the TCRdb table lists in-frame clones only, not all of them. V, J and clone size derive from that table, while D and trimming were established from the DNA sequence. The repertoire holds tens of thousands of clones, with approximately 77% as singletons. This clone was seen a single time. Germline V gene lookup returns CDR1 LNHDA and CDR2 SQIVND (reference sequence). Trimming removed 7 bases from V and 5 bases from J, with 8 bases in between. The CDR3 runs 11 residues.

The sequenced material came from peripheral blood. This clonotype was sampled from a woman aged 70-85 years with acute or convalescent COVID-19. This rearrangement joins TRBV19 to TRBJ2-5; D may be TRBD1 (6 bases). The CDR3 protein is CASTQGETQYF. The CDR3 nucleotides are TGTGCCAGTACCCAGGGGGAGACCCAGTACTTC.